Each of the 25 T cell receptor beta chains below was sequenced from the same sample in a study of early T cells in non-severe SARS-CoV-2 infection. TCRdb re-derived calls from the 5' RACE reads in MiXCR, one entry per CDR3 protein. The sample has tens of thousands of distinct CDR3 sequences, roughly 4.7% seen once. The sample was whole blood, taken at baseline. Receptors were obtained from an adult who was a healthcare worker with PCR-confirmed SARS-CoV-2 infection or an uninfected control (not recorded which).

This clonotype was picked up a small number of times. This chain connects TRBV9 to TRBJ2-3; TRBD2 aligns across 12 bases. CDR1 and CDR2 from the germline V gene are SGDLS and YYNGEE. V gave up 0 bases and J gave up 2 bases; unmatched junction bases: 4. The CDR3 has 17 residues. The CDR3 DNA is TGTGCCAGCAGCGTAGAGGCTAGCGGGGGGGTCACAGATACGCAGTATTTT. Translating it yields CASSVEASGGVTDTQYF.

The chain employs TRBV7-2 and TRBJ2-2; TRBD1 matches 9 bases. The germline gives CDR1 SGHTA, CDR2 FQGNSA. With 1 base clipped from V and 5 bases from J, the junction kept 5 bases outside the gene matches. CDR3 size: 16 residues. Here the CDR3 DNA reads TGTGCCAGCAGCTTAGTGGGGACAGGGAGGACCGGGGAGCTGTTTTTT. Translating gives CASSLVGTGRTGELFF.

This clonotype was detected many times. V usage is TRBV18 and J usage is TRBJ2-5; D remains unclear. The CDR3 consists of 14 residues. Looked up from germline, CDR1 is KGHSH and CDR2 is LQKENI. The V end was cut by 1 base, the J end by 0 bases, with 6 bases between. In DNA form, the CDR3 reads TGTGCCAGCTCACCACGGGCAGACCAAGAGACCCAGTACTTC. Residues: CASSPRADQETQYF.

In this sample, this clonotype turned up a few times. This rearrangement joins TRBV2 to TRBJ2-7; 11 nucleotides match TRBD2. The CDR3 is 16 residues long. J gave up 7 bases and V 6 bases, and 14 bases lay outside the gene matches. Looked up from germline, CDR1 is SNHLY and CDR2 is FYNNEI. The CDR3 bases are TGTGCCAGCAGGCCCGTCCCCCTAGCGGGAGGTCATGAGCAGTACTTC. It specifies CASRPVPLAGGHEQYF.

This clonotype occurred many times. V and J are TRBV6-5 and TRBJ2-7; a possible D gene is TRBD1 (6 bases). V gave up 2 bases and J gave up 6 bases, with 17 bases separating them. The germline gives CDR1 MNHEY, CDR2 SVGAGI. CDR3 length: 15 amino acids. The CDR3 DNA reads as TGTGCCAGCAGTTACGCCGGACAGTCCACGCGCGAGCAGTACTTC. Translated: CASSYAGQSTREQYF.

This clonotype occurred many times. Written as DNA, the CDR3 is TGTGCCAGCAGTTTAGAGGGGGAGACTAGCGGTCAAGAGACCCAGTACTTC. Encoded protein: CASSLEGETSGQETQYF. This chain links TRBV28 with TRBJ2-5; 9 positions agree with TRBD2. The J segment lost 2 bases and the V segment lost 2 bases, leaving 9 bases of the junction unmatched. Germline V lookup: CDR1 MDHEN, CDR2 SYDVKM. The CDR3 has 17 amino acids.

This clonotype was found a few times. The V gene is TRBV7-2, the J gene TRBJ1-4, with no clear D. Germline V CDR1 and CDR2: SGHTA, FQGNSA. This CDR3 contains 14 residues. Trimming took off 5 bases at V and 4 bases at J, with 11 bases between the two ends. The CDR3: CASSNGRDNEKLFF. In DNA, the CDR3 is TGTGCCAGCAGCAACGGGCGGGATAATGAAAAACTGTTTTTT.

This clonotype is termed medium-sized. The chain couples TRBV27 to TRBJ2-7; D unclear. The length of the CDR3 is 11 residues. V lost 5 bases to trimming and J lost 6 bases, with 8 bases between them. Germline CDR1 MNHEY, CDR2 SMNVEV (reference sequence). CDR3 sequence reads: CASSRYGEQYF. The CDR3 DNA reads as TGTGCCAGCAGTCGCTACGGCGAGCAGTACTTC.

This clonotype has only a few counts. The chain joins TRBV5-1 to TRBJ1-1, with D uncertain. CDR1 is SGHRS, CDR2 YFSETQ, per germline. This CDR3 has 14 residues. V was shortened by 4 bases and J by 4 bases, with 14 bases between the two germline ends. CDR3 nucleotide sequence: TGCGCCAGCAGCCGGATGGACCAGAGCACTGAAGCTTTCTTT. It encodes CASSRMDQSTEAFF.

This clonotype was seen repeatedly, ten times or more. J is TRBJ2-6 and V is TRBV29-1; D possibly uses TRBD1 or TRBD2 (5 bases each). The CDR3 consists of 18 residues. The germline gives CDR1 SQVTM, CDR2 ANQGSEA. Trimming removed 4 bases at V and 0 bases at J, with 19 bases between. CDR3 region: CSVGGSGFQSSGANVLTF. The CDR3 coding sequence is TGCAGCGTTGGGGGGAGCGGATTTCAAAGCTCTGGGGCCAACGTCCTGACTTTC.

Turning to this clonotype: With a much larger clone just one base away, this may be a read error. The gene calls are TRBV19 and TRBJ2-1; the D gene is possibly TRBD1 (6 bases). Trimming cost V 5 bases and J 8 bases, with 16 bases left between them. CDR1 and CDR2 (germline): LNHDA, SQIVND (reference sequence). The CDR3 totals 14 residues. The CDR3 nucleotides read TGTGCCAGTAGTGCGGCAGGGGTTATCGATGAGCAGTTCTTC. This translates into CASSAAGVIDEQFF.

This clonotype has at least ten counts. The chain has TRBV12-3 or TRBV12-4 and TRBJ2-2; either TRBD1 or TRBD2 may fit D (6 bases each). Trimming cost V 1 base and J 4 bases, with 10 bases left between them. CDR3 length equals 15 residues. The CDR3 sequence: CASSLGRGGTGELFF. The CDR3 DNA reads TGTGCCAGCAGTTTAGGCAGGGGAGGCACCGGGGAGCTGTTTTTT.

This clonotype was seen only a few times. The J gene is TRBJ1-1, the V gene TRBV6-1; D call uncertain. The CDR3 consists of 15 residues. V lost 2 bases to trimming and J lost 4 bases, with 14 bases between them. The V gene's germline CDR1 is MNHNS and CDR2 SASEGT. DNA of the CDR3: TGTGCCAGCAGTGAACGGGCCCTCATGGGCACTGAAGCTTTCTTT. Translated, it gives CASSERALMGTEAFF.

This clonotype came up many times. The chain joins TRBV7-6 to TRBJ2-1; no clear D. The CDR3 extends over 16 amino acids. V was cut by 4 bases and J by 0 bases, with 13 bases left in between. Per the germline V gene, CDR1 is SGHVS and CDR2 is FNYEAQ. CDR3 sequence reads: CASSSGLESSYNEQFF. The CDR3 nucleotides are TGTGCCAGCAGCTCCGGGCTGGAGAGCTCCTACAATGAGCAGTTCTTC.

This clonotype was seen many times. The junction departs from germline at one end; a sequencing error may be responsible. The CDR3 sequence: CASSQETTWGCCPFF. The CDR3 region has the DNA TGTGCCAGCAGCCAAGAGACCACGTGGGGGTGTTGCCCCTTCTTC. The V gene is TRBV3-1, the J gene TRBJ1-2; weak D call: TRBD1 (5 bases). Germline CDR1 and CDR2: LGHDT and YNNKEL (reference sequence). The CDR3 sequence is 15 residues long.

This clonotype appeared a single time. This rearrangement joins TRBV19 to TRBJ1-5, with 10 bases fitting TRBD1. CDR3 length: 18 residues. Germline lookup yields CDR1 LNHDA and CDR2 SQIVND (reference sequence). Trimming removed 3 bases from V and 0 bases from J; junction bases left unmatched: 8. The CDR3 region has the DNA TGTGCCAGTAGTATTAAGTCGGACAGGGGGTATAGCAATCAGCCCCAGCATTTT. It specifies CASSIKSDRGYSNQPQHF.

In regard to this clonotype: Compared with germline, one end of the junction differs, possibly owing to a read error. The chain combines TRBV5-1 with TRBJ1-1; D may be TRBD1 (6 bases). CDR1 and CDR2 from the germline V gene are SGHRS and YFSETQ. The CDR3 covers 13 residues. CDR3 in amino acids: CASRRGARTEVFF. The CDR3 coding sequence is TGCGCCAGCAGGCGGGGGGCGAGGACTGAAGTTTTCTTT.

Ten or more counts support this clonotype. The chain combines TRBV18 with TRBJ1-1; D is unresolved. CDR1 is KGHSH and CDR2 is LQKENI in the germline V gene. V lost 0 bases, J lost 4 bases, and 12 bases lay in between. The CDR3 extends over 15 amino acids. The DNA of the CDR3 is TGTGCCAGCTCACCACCGGAAGAACCCTCCACTGAAGCTTTCTTT. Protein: CASSPPEEPSTEAFF.

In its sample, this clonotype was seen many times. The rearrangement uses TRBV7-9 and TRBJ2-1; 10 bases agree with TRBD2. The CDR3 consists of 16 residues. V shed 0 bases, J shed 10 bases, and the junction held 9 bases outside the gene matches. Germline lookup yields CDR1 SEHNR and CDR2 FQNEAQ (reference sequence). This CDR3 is CASSLAVASGSREQFF. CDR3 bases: TGTGCCAGCAGCTTAGCGGTGGCTAGCGGGAGCCGGGAGCAGTTCTTC.

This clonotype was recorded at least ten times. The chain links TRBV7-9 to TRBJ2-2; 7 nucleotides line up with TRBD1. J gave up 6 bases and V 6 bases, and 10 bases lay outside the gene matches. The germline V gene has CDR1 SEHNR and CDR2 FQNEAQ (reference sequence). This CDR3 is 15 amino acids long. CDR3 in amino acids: CASRGDSYPPGELFF. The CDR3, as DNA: TGTGCCAGCAGAGGGGACAGCTACCCCCCCGGGGAGCTGTTTTTT.

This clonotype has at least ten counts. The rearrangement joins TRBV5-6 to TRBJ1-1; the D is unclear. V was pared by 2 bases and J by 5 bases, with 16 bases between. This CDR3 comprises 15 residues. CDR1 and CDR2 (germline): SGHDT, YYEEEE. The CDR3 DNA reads TGTGCCAGCAGCTTTCCCATCGCCAGGCAAACTGAAGCTTTCTTT. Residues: CASSFPIARQTEAFF.

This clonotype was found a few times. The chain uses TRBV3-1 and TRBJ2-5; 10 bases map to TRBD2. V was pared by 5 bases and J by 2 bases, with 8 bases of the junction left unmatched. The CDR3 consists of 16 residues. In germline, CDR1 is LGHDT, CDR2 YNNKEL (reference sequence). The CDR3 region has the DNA TGTGCCAGCAGCGATACCGGGACTAGCGATCAAGAGACCCAGTACTTC. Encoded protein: CASSDTGTSDQETQYF.

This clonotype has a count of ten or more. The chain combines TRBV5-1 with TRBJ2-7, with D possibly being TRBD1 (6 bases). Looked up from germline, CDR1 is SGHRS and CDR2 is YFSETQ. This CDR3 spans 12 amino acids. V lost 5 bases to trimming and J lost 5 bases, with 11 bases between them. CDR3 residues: CASRLGHDEQYF. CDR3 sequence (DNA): TGCGCCAGCAGGCTGGGACACGACGAGCAGTACTTC.

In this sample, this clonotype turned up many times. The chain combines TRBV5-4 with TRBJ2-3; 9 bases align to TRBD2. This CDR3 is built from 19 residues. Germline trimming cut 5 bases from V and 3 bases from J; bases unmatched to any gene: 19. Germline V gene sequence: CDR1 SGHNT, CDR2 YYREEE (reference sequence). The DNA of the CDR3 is TGTGCCAGCAGTCTCGCGGCTAGCGGGGTGGGACCGAGGACAGATACGCAGTATTTT. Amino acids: CASSLAASGVGPRTDTQYF.

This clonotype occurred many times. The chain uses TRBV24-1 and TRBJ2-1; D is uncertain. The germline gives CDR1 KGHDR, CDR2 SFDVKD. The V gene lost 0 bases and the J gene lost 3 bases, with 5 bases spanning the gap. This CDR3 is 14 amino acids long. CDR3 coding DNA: TGTGCCACCAGTGATTTGCTTAGCTACAATGAGCAGTTCTTC. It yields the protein CATSDLLSYNEQFF.